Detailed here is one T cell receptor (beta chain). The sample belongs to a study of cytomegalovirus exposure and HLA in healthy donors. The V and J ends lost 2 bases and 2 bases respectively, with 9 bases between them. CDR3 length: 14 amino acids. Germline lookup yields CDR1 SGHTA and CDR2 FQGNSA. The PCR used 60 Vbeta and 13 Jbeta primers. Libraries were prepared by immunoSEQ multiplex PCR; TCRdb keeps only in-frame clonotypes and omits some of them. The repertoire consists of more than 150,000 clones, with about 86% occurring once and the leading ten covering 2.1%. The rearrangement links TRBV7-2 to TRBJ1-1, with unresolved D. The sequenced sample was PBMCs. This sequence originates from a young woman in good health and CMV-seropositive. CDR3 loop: CASSLNRVNTEAFF. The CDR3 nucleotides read TGTGCCAGCAGCTTAAACAGAGTAAACACTGAAGCTTTCTTT.